This record concerns one T cell receptor (beta chain) sequence. These data belong to a study of CD8 T cells in ankylosing spondylitis. V shed 5 bases, J shed 5 bases, and the junction held 11 bases outside the gene matches. Germline V gene data show CDR1 as SGHAT and CDR2 as FQDESV (reference sequence). The CDR3 has 15 amino acids. Making the TCR beta libraries involved quantitative 5'-RACE with molecular barcodes. TCRdb analysed the 5' RACE reads with MiXCR anew, one entry per CDR3 protein. The data hold 250,000 to 300,000 distinct CDR3 sequences, with 15% to 20% observed a single time. The genes are TRBV11-1 and TRBJ2-7; 8 bases agree with TRBD2. Sequencing was performed on blood, either unsorted or a sorted T cell fraction (not recorded which). This clonotype was sampled from a male donor with ankylosing spondylitis or in good health (not recorded which). In DNA form, the CDR3 reads TGTGCCAGCAGCAACGATGAGCGGGAGATCGACGAGCAGTACTTC. It codes for CASSNDEREIDEQYF.